This T cell receptor (beta chain) was captured in a study of OX40 agonist ivuxolimab in advanced cancers. Regarding the complete study: Ivuxolimab, which targeted the costimulatory receptor OX40 (CD134), was an agonistic, fully human IgG2 monoclonal antibody. Intravenous ivuxolimab was administered to patients every 2 weeks at six dose levels: 0.01, 0.1, 0.3, 1.5, 3 and 10 mg/kg. Among the 52 dose-escalation patients, about 20 had hepatocellular carcinoma, 15 or so melanoma, 9 renal cell carcinoma and 9 head and neck cancer. In the dose-escalation cohort, 65% to 90% of patients were male, and the mean age was roughly 60 years, with a range of roughly 20 to 80. Patients were allowed to have had prior anti-PD-1, anti-PD-L1 or anti-CTLA-4 therapy, and 30% to 50% of the dose-escalation patients had previously received checkpoint inhibitors. Partial responses were achieved by three dose-escalation patients, of whom one had hepatocellular carcinoma and two had cutaneous melanoma. Peripheral TCRbeta sequencing aimed to test whether ivuxolimab altered TCR sequence diversity and caused clonal T-cell expansion. The paper covers the monotherapy dose-escalation part of the phase I ivuxolimab trial, which included N ≈ 50 patients.

The research as a whole found: Low levels of normalized T-cell clonal expansion were also shown by some nonresponding patients. At doses of 0.1 to 3.0 mg/kg, clonal expansion of both CD4+ and CD8+ T cells in blood was seen between baseline and week 6. Which antigens the clonally expanded peripheral T cells were specific for was not determined. Partial responders in the 0.1-3.0 mg/kg groups had among the lowest normalized peripheral clonal expansion, especially among CD8+ T cells. After ivuxolimab, expanded clones were on average more numerous among CD8+ T cells than among CD4+ T cells.

Genomic DNA was isolated from the sorted cells so that the TCRbeta CDR3 region could be sequenced. The immunoSEQ Assay was used for sequencing of TCRbeta CDR3 regions. This is the immuneACCESS table as TCRdb keeps it, with only in-frame sequences that have V and J called. A part of the clones is gone; compared with another copy, unresolved V genes explain less than half, and the rest is unexplained. The sample yields fewer than 25,000 clones; 83% were counted once. Over 15% of the sample is in the top ten clones. Patients with autoimmune disease history or receiving systemic immunosuppression were excluded from the trial. Peripheral blood for TCR sequencing was collected from all dose cohorts at baseline, on cycle 4 day 1, and on cycle 7 day 1. Samples were obtained from an open-label, multicenter, first-in-human phase I dose-escalation trial of ivuxolimab. Adults with locally advanced or metastatic head and neck squamous cell, hepatocellular, melanoma or renal cell carcinoma were enrolled in the trial. Before TCR sequencing, CD4+ T cells and CD8+ T cells from peripheral blood were sorted into separate populations.

As for this clone: Its antigen is unknown. No much larger clone exists at a distance of one base, and base qualities are not known.

V is trimmed back by 4 bases and J by 8 bases, and the junction contains 8 bases that no gene match accounts for. The CDR3 numbers 15 residues from cysteine through phenylalanine. Just CDR3 DNA is preserved here, 45 bases in frame from base 1. Per the germline V gene, SGDLS is the CDR1 and YYNGEE is the CDR2. The clonotype originates from an adult with an advanced solid tumor such as melanoma, head and neck, liver or kidney cancer. The sequence links TRBV9 to TRBJ2-1, with TRBD2 matching 11 junction bases. The sequenced sample was CD4+ or CD8+ T cells sorted from blood, obtained in a trial of the OX40 agonist ivuxolimab. CDR3 loop: CASSPTSGSSDEQFF. The nucleotide sequence reads TGTGCCAGCAGCCCCACTAGCGGGAGTTCGGATGAGCAGTTCTTC.